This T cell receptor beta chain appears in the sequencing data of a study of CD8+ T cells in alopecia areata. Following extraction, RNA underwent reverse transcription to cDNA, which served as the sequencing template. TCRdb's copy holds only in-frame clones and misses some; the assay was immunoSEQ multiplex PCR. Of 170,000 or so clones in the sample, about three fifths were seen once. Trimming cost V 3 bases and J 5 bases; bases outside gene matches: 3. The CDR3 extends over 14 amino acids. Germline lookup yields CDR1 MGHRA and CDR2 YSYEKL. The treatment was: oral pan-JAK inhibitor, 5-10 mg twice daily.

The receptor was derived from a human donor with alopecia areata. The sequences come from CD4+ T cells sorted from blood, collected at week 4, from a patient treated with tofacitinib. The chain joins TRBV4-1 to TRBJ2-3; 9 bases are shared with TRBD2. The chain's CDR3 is CASSHSSGEDTQYF. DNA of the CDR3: TGCGCCAGCAGCCACTCTAGCGGGGAAGATACGCAGTATTTT.